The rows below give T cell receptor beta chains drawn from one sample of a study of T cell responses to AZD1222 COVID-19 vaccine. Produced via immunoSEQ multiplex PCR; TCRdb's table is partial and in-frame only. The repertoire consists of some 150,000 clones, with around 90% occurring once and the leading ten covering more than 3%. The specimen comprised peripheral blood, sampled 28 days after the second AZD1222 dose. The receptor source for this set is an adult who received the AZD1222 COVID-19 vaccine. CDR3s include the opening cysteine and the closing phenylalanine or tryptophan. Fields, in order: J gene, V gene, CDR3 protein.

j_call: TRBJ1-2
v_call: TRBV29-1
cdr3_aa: CSVDRVYYGYTF

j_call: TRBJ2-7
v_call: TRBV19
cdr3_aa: CATSTASGAYEQYF

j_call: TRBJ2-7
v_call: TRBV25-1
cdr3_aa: CASSRGRMTYEQYF

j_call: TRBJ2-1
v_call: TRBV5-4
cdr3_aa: CATGTPNEQFF

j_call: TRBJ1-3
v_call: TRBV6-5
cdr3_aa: CASSSFNPSGNTIYF

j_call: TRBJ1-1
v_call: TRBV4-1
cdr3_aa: CASSHRSGMGTEAFF

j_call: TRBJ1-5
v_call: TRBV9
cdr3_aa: CASSVAGGENQPQHF

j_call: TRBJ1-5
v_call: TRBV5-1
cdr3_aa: CASSLQGGDSNQPQHF

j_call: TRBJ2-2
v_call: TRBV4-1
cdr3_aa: CASSQDSWLVKNTGELFF

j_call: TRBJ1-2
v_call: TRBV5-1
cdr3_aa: CASSLEGTADRYGYTF

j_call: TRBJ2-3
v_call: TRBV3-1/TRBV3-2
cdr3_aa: CASSQGLAGVVDADTQYF